Listed below are T cell receptor beta chains from one sample, sequenced in a study of cytotoxic CD8 clonotypes in ibrutinib-treated CLL. Using immunoSEQ multiplex PCR, the repertoire was profiled, and TCRdb retains in-frame clones only, with some absent. The sample lists 12,000 or so clones, 81% occurring once. Here the sequenced sample was PBMCs, taken at disease progression, from a patient treated with ibrutinib. The receptors come from a human donor with chronic lymphocytic leukemia. Both conserved end residues are part of each CDR3. A D gene is named only where the DNA matches it firmly.

>TRBJ1-5|TRBV7-8|15|.
CASSVTVSGNQPQHF
>TRBJ2-1|TRBV28|15|.
CASSLVGVGYNEQFF
>TRBJ1-1|TRBV28|15|TRBD1
CASNTMGQGSPEAFF
>TRBJ2-5|TRBV29-1|14|.
CSVVADIGVETQYF
>TRBJ2-1|TRBV6-1|19|TRBD2
CASSEVPPGLAGGGNEQFF
>TRBJ2-5|TRBV4-2|18|TRBD2
CASSQGNTGTSRQETQYF
>TRBJ1-2|TRBV5-5|14|.
CASSWTQLNYGYTF
>TRBJ1-5|TRBV7-9|16|TRBD1
CASSLATGTSNQPQHF
>TRBJ1-5|TRBV6-1|15|TRBD1
CASNGQGYSNQPQHF
>TRBJ1-1|TRBV5-1|14|.
CASSNGQPNTEAFF
>TRBJ2-5|TRBV28|16|TRBD2
CASSSPLLAGEETQYF
>TRBJ2-2|TRBV5-1|13|.
CASSPPNTGELFF
>TRBJ1-2|TRBV9|14|TRBD1
CASSVETGDYGYTF
>TRBJ2-3|TRBV5-6|15|.
CASSRPGEGTDTQYF
>TRBJ1-4|TRBV18|15|.
CASSPISTVREKLFF
>TRBJ2-5|TRBV5-1|13|TRBD2
CASSFGLEETQYF
>TRBJ2-2|TRBV19|14|.
CASSIGQDAGELFF
>TRBJ2-5|TRBV11-2|13|TRBD1
CASNPDRRKTQYF
>TRBJ2-3|TRBV5-1|13|TRBD2
CASGGGDTDTQYF
>TRBJ2-6|TRBV10-1|18|.
CASSRTRIAQSRANVLTF
>TRBJ2-7|TRBV27|15|TRBD1
CASSLVGTGEDEQYF
>TRBJ2-3|TRBV29-1|14|.
CSVEQATGTDTQYF
>TRBJ2-3|TRBV28|15|.
CASSPHPGSTDTQYF
>TRBJ1-1|TRBV7-9|13|TRBD1
CASDRVPNTEAFF
>TRBJ2-1|TRBV7-7|12|TRBD1
CASRGSNNEQFF
>TRBJ2-6|TRBV6-5|16|TRBD1
CASSYNQGVGANVLTF
>TRBJ2-5|TRBV7-9|15|.
CASSPSRRGQETQYF
>TRBJ2-1|TRBV10-1|18|.
CASSDFAGQISSYNEQFF
>TRBJ1-5|TRBV7-8|15|.
CASSTTRQSNQPQHF
>TRBJ1-1|TRBV5-1|15|.
CASSLVGALNTEAFF
>TRBJ2-2|TRBV7-8|16|.
CASRLASGVVAGELFF
>TRBJ2-3|TRBV5-1|15|TRBD1
CASSYQGVSTDTQYF
>TRBJ2-3|TRBV29-1|12|.
CSVVELPGTQYF
>TRBJ2-3|TRBV11-2|16|.
CASSLGARAHTDTQYF
>TRBJ2-5|TRBV6-1|14|.
CASSIPGPQETQYF
>TRBJ1-1|TRBV19|18|.
CASSIAPFLDGGNTEAFF
>TRBJ2-1|TRBV29-1|15|.
CSVEAWQGINNEQFF
>TRBJ2-2|TRBV30|13|.
CAWEGQNTGELFF
>TRBJ2-4|TRBV27|14|.
CASSLQGSVNIQYF
>TRBJ2-1|TRBV19|14|TRBD1
CASRTGSSYNEQFF
>TRBJ2-7|TRBV4-1|15|.
CASSQDPGDSYEQYF